The entry below describes one TCR beta chain. The antigen is undetermined. These data are taken from a study of cytomegalovirus exposure and HLA in healthy donors. Study results and limitations: In a later analysis, at a false discovery rate of 0.05, roughly 17,000 TCR beta sequences matched HLA alleles. When a later analysis was performed, an Asian-associated ancestry cluster reportedly had fewer N-insertions than the approximately 680-donor mean.

With 60 Vbeta and 13 Jbeta primers, the PCR was carried out. TCRdb's copy holds only in-frame clones and misses some; the assay was immunoSEQ multiplex PCR. The sample shows 150,000 to 200,000 clones, approximately 86% of them seen only once. Germline CDR1 reads PRHDT; CDR2 reads FYEKMQ (reference sequence). Trimming removed 3 bases from V and 6 bases from J; junction bases left unmatched: 6. The CDR3 extends over 14 amino acids. The rearrangement links TRBV13 to TRBJ2-7; 9 nucleotides agree with TRBD2. Sequences were obtained from PBMCs. This sequence originates from a boy between 2 and 10 years old in good health and CMV-seronegative. Written as DNA, the CDR3 is TGTGCCAGCAGCTTCGGCGGGAGGGCCCTCGAGCAGTACTTC. Translated, it gives CASSFGGRALEQYF.